This is a list of T cell receptor beta chains from one sample in a study of spatial heterogeneity in lung cancer. In TCRdb, the 5' RACE reads were re-called with MiXCR into one record per CDR3 protein. This sample has around 110,000 distinct CDR3 sequences, with about 12% found just once. Source: PBMCs, taken at follow-up. Source of these receptors: a male donor with early-stage non-small cell lung cancer. CDR3s include the opening cysteine and the closing phenylalanine or tryptophan. D genes are given only for firm matches. Clone size is not always given. Where it is, it says once, few, many or a class for expanded clones.

J gene	clone size	D gene	V gene	CDR3 DNA	CDR3 protein
TRBJ2-5	few	NA	TRBV4-2	TGTGCCAGCAGCCAAGATACACGGGGGCCGGGGGTAACCCAGTACTTC	CASSQDTRGPGVTQYF
TRBJ2-2	many	NA	TRBV20-1	TGCAGTGCTAGATATAACAGGGTAACAAACACCGGGGAGCTGTTTTTT	CSARYNRVTNTGELFF
TRBJ2-2	NA	NA	TRBV9	TGTGCCAGCAGCGTAGCGGGCAGCACCGGGGAGCTGTTTTTT	CASSVAGSTGELFF
TRBJ1-1	NA	NA	TRBV5-1	TGCGCCAGCAGGGAGGGGACCTTGAACACTGAAGCTTTCTTT	CASREGTLNTEAFF
TRBJ1-4	few	NA	TRBV7-9	TGTGCCAGCAGCTTAGGCGACAGAACTAATGAAAAACTGTTTTTT	CASSLGDRTNEKLFF
TRBJ2-3	NA	NA	TRBV7-2	TGTGCCAGCAGCTTAGCCGGGGAGAGCACAGATACGCAGTATTTT	CASSLAGESTDTQYF
TRBJ2-1	NA	TRBD1	TRBV28	TGTGCCAGCAGTCCGCCCCGACAGGGCTCGGCGTACAATGAGCAGTTCTTC	CASSPPRQGSAYNEQFF
TRBJ2-5	many	TRBD2	TRBV4-2	TGTGCCAGCAGCCAAGATCTCGGGGCTAGCGGGCGGGAGACCCAGTACTTC	CASSQDLGASGRETQYF
TRBJ1-5	NA	NA	TRBV20-1	TGCAGTGCTCGACCGGTAACCCTTGGCAATCAGCCCCAGCATTTT	CSARPVTLGNQPQHF
TRBJ2-7	few	TRBD1	TRBV28	TGTGCCAGCTCACGCCCCGGGACAGGGACCTACGAGCAGTACTTC	CASSRPGTGTYEQYF
TRBJ1-5	many	NA	TRBV5-1	TGCGCCAGCAGCTTGACTCCCCAAGGCCAGCCCCAGCATTTT	CASSLTPQGQPQHF
TRBJ2-7	many	NA	TRBV28	TGTGCCAGCAAAAGGAGCCGAGGAAACGCGAACGAGCAGTACTTC	CASKRSRGNANEQYF
TRBJ2-1	few	TRBD2	TRBV4-2	TGTGCCAGCAGCCAACAAACTAGCGGGGGGGCCATCTCCTACAATGAGCAGTTCTTC	CASSQQTSGGAISYNEQFF
TRBJ2-5	many	NA	TRBV10-3	TGTGCCATCAGTGACGGTGAAAAGACCCAGTACTTC	CAISDGEKTQYF
TRBJ2-5	many	TRBD2	TRBV11-3	TGTGCCAGCAGCTCTACACTAGCGGGGGGACAAGAGACCCAGTACTTC	CASSSTLAGGQETQYF
TRBJ2-7	NA	NA	TRBV6-6	TGTGCCAGCAGTTACCCACAGAAAGCATACGAGCAGTACTTC	CASSYPQKAYEQYF
TRBJ2-1	NA	TRBD2	TRBV5-4	TGTGCCAGCAGCTCTAACGGGGGGAGCTCCTACAATGAGCAGTTCTTC	CASSSNGGSSYNEQFF
TRBJ1-1	many	NA	TRBV20-1	TGCAGTCCTGAGGGAGGAGCTTTCTTT	CSPEGGAFF
TRBJ2-2	NA	TRBD1	TRBV5-1	TGCGCCAGCAGGAACCGGGACAGGGGCTACACCGGGGAGCTGTTTTTT	CASRNRDRGYTGELFF
TRBJ1-2	many	TRBD1	TRBV29-1	TGCAGCGTTGAGGGACAGTTATATGGCTACACCTTC	CSVEGQLYGYTF
TRBJ1-1	many	TRBD1	TRBV12-3/TRBV12-4	TGTGCCAGCAGTTCCGGGACAGGGCCGACTGAAGCTTTCTTT	CASSSGTGPTEAFF
TRBJ1-2	NA	NA	TRBV20-1	TGCAGTGCTAGAGACCCAGGGACCCTATATGGCTACACCTTC	CSARDPGTLYGYTF
TRBJ2-5	few	NA	TRBV2	TGTGCCAGCTTCCGGTCCCACCAAGAGACCCAGTACTTC	CASFRSHQETQYF
TRBJ1-6	few	NA	TRBV20-1	TGCAGTGCTAGAGATATTACAGAGAGCTCCTATAATTCACCCCTCCACTTT	CSARDITESSYNSPLHF
TRBJ1-1	NA	NA	TRBV19	TGTGCCAGTAGTGCCCGTCGGGGGAGCACTGAAGCTTTCTTT	CASSARRGSTEAFF
TRBJ2-7	few	TRBD1	TRBV20-1	TGCAGTGCTAGCCCCGGGACAGGGGGCCTCTACGAGCAGTACTTC	CSASPGTGGLYEQYF
TRBJ1-1	many	NA	TRBV5-1	TGCGCCAGCAGCTTGGCCGGGACACTGAACACTGAAGCTTTCTTT	CASSLAGTLNTEAFF
TRBJ2-3	many	TRBD1	TRBV12-3/TRBV12-4	TGTGCCAGCAGTCCCAGATCGACAGGGAGATCTAGCACAGATACGCAGTATTTT	CASSPRSTGRSSTDTQYF
TRBJ2-1	few	TRBD2	TRBV20-1	TGCAGTGCTAGAGATTCTAGCGGGGGGGCCCATGAGCAGTTCTTC	CSARDSSGGAHEQFF